The present T cell receptor (beta chain) was sequenced within a study of blood T cells in healthy people across ages (dated by TCRdb to between 2015 and 2017). Regarding the study in general: In model experiments, template switching captured about one uniquely barcoded TCR beta cDNA molecule for every two T cells. The donors were split into four age groups: young (average 16 years), middle-aged (around 37), aged (over 55) and long-lived (about 74). For two donors (one aged 18 to 30 and one aged 80 or older), the study analyzed two additional independent replicas of 1 million unique cDNA reads from the same blood draw. To avoid experimental bias, donors of different ages were randomly spread across the sequencing lanes. Age-related changes in TCR beta repertoire diversity were measured in the study by deep sequencing normalized with unique cDNA molecular identifiers. On the study overall, not on this receptor specifically: There was a strong correlation between observed TCR beta diversity and the percentage of naive T cells measured by flow cytometry. Compared with the aged group, the long-lived group had more naive CD4+ T cells, fewer expanded clones and increased TCR diversity, a pattern suggesting age selection. Because the CMV infection status of the donors was unknown, age-related changes in expanded clonotypes may potentially have been confounded. Observed TCR beta diversity per million T cells fell roughly linearly with age, and a significant reduction was already apparent by age around 40. Since profiling was done on bulk unsorted PBMCs, naive and antigen-experienced compartments could not be conclusively compared. Estimates of total diversity based on one million sequenced T cells were regarded as lower bounds and as underestimates.

Donors were roughly 40 systemically healthy Caucasian individuals from Russia aged roughly 6 to 95 years. Each donor gave 9.5 to 10 milliliters of peripheral blood, drawn into EDTA-treated Vacutainer tubes. Ficoll-Paque density-gradient centrifugation was used to isolate PBMCs, with at least 6.5 million per sample. Trizol reagent was used to extract total RNA from PBMCs, with at least 6 micrograms per sample. Naive CD45RAhigh/CD27high T cell percentages were measured by flow cytometry on a PBMC aliquot from every donor. About this clonotype: The target of this receptor is not known. No clone much larger than this one lies a single base away; base qualities are absent.

The library was produced with 5' RACE. The sequencer was an Illumina HiSeq 2500. A second PCR of about 7 to 12 cycles was performed with a sample-barcoded 5' primer and a J-beta primer mix. Each TCR beta cDNA molecule received a unique molecular identifier from a template-switch 5' adaptor carrying 12 random nucleotides. Each sample yielded at least 3 million CDR3-containing paired-end reads. The Mint cDNA synthesis kit, primed by a TRBC-specific oligonucleotide, was used to synthesize first-strand cDNA from all RNA. Following uracil-DNA glycosylase treatment, a first 18-cycle PCR with universal primers M1SS and BC2_uni_R was performed on all cDNA. The source study handled its data this way. Normalization of each sample was performed by random selection of 1 million high-quality reads, each carrying a distinct molecular identifier. Reads with shared molecular identifiers were discarded instead of being binned into consensus sequences. MiTCR, run with a Q25 quality threshold and the strictest error-elimination algorithm, handled CDR3 identification, clonotype clustering and error correction. Lower-bound total TCR beta diversity was estimated with a nonparametric unseen species model using Euler transformation. TCRdb handled the public reads itself, with Q25 trimming in fastp and clone calling in MiXCR, and kept productive beta chains. Rows with a matching CDR3 protein are joined into one entry that keeps the most common DNA and genes. These V and J calls are TCRdb output, not the study's own analysis. For this sample there are 1.5 million or so distinct CDR3 sequences; 42% appear just once. Jointly, the top ten make up roughly 7.7% of the sample.

At the junction V is shortened by 6 bases and J by 3 bases, with 13 bases in between. The CDR3 runs 14 residues from the cysteine to the phenylalanine. The entry retains the CDR3 DNA only, 42 bases that are in frame from base 1. CDR1 and CDR2 are read off the germline V gene as MGHDK and SYGVNS. The V gene is TRBV25-1 and the J gene is TRBJ2-3; tentative D gene TRBD2, with 5 bases matching. This receptor was identified in a woman under 30 in good health. The sequenced sample consisted of blood. Read as DNA, the sequence is TGTGCCAGCAGGATGGCGACTACGACAGATACGCAGTATTTT. Translated, this is CASRMATTTDTQYF. Full variable domain (CDR3 extended with the reference TRBV25-1 and TRBJ2-3 proteins): EADIYQTPRYLVIGTGKKITLECSQTMGHDKMYWYQQDPGMELHLIHYSYGVNSTEKGDLSSESTVSRIRTEHFPLTLESARPSHTSQYLCASRMATTTDTQYFGPGTRLTVL.